The source of this T cell receptor beta chain is a study of CD8 T cells in Susac syndrome (dated by TCRdb to between 2019 and 2020). Context from the whole study: The study used repertoire sequencing to test whether antigen drove CD8+ T cell activation and differentiation in Susac syndrome. Overall study results and their limits: The TCR sequencing and HLA analysis was acknowledged to have included a relatively small number of individuals.

RNA was extracted using the RNeasy kit, and roughly 0.45 to 1 microgram was reverse transcribed with random hexamers. TCR beta CDR3 regions were amplified with the immunoSEQ multiplex PCR assay covering 54 Vbeta and 13 Jbeta segments. PCR amplification bias was corrected by using a synthetic template baseline for primer optimization and computational correction. The authors' analysis ran thus. Reads were assigned to V, D and J genes according to IMGT and analyzed in immunoSEQ Analyzer, with only productive sequences retained. Clonality was calculated as one minus the Shannon entropy normalized by log2 of the number of productive unique sequences. Public and private clones were assessed among the 100 most prevalent clones of each patient and control. Clones were defined as Susac-specific when absent from the healthy and MS cohorts, from over 950 published viral clones and from other ImmuneACCESS disease sequences. TCRdb's own reprocessing of the public reads used fastp at Q25 and MiXCR and kept productive beta chains. For every CDR3 protein sequence, its rows merge into one entry that carries the most common genes and DNA. The V and J calls here are based on TCRdb, not the publication. The sample records more than 250,000 distinct CDR3 sequences, just over 90% of which are singletons. The ten largest make up roughly 0.059% of the sample.

V drops 3 bases and J drops 2 bases, leaving 9 bases in between. The CDR3, cysteine through phenylalanine, is 14 amino acids long. Only CDR3 DNA remains: 42 bases, in frame from the first base. CDR1 and CDR2 are read off the germline V gene as KGHSH and LQKENI. As regards this clonotype: What antigen it recognizes has not been identified. No much larger clone is present one base from it, and per-base qualities are unavailable.

Peripheral blood CD8+ and CD4+ T cells from healthy donors, Susac syndrome patients and multiple sclerosis patients were profiled by high-throughput TCR beta sequencing. The multiple sclerosis controls were treatment-naive patients whose relapsing-remitting disease, either stable or active, fulfilled the revised McDonald criteria. Bulk CD8+ and CD4+ T cells were purified magnetically by negative isolation, whereas CD8+ TEMRA cells were enriched by FACS. Blood was drawn into EDTA tubes, processed within 24 hours, and PBMCs were isolated by density gradient centrifugation. PBMCs destined for TCR sequencing were cryopreserved in liquid nitrogen and later thawed in a 37 °C water bath. The sorted or isolated CD4+, CD8+ and CD8+ TEMRA cells reached a purity of at least 90%.

The sample taken for sequencing was CD4+ T cells from PBMCs. The receptor's source is a human donor with multiple sclerosis. The chain is made from TRBV18 and TRBJ2-3, with the D gene uncertain. Here the CDR3 is given as CASSPNLNTDTQYF. The DNA reads TGTGCCAGCTCACCGAATTTGAACACAGATACGCAGTATTTT.